Following are 16 T cell receptor beta chains from one sample sequenced in a study of identical twins. TCRdb re-analysed the 5' RACE reads in MiXCR, keeping a single row per CDR3 protein. The sample records around 450,000 distinct CDR3 sequences, about 14% being singletons. These same records also appear under a second study, on yellow fever vaccine responses in identical twins.

The sequencing input was CD4+ T cells sorted from blood. The receptors stem from a woman in her late teens or twenties in good health.

This clonotype has more than one count but fewer than ten. The rearrangement uses TRBV12-3 or TRBV12-4 and TRBJ2-1, with 8 bases fitting TRBD1. CDR3 length: 15 amino acids. With 0 bases clipped from V and 8 bases from J, the junction kept 6 bases outside the gene matches. CDR3 residues: CASSLADRDVYEQFF. Here the CDR3 DNA reads TGTGCCAGCAGTTTAGCGGACAGGGATGTCTATGAGCAGTTCTTC.

At least ten counts were recorded for this clonotype. This chain connects TRBV14 to TRBJ2-3; D gene unclear. The V end lost 2 bases, the J end lost 6 bases, and 18 bases lay between the germline ends. There are 16 residues in the CDR3. The V gene's germline CDR1 is SGHDN and CDR2 FVKESK. CDR3 loop: CASSQRHSSVGDTQYF. The CDR3 DNA reads as TGTGCCAGCAGCCAACGACACTCTTCCGTGGGGGATACGCAGTATTTT.

A few counts support this clonotype. The chain links TRBV7-2 to TRBJ2-5, with a tentative D call TRBD2 (5 bases). CDR3 size: 14 residues. Germline V gene sequence: CDR1 SGHTA, CDR2 FQGNSA. V was shortened by 5 bases and J by 5 bases, with 15 bases between the two germline ends. In DNA form, the CDR3 reads TGTGCCAGCAGCCCCCCCAGATTAGCGGAGACCCAGTACTTC. Its translation is CASSPPRLAETQYF.

The table lists this clonotype with many counts. The V gene is TRBV20-1, the J gene TRBJ2-5, with D unclear. The CDR3 consists of 12 residues. The V gene's germline CDR1 is DFQATT and CDR2 SNEGSKA (reference sequence). The V and J ends lost 3 bases and 3 bases respectively, with 8 bases between them. CDR3 nucleotide sequence: TGCAGTGCTAGCGGGCAGGAAGAGACCCAGTACTTC. Translation: CSASGQEETQYF.

This clonotype turned up a few times. The genes are TRBV24-1 and TRBJ2-7; the D gene is possibly TRBD1 (6 bases). This CDR3 region has 13 residues. V lost 7 bases and J lost 3, with 12 bases in between. Germline CDR1 reads KGHDR; CDR2 reads SFDVKD. The CDR3 protein is CATSRDTGYEQYF. CDR3 coding DNA: TGTGCCACCAGCCGGGACACGGGCTACGAGCAGTACTTC.

This clonotype was seen repeatedly, ten times or more. The chain has TRBV10-3 and TRBJ2-3; the D gene is possibly TRBD1 (6 bases). The CDR3 spans 15 residues. The V end was cut by 6 bases, the J end by 4 bases, with 17 bases between. CDR1 is ENHRY, CDR2 SYGVKD, per germline. CDR3 loop: CAISQQGSLADTQYF. In nucleotides, the CDR3 is TGTGCCATCAGCCAACAGGGATCTTTAGCAGATACGCAGTATTTT.

The CDR3 DNA follows: TGTGCCAGCAGCCAGGCCAAAACTAGCGGGGGGCCCCACGAGCAGTACTTC. Its translation is CASSQAKTSGGPHEQYF. The rearrangement uses TRBV3-1 and TRBJ2-7; TRBD2 matches at 12 bases. J gave up 5 bases and V 3 bases, and 11 bases lay outside the gene matches. Germline values: CDR1 LGHDT, CDR2 YNNKEL (reference sequence). The CDR3 runs to 17 residues.

This clonotype was counted a few times. The chain carries TRBV20-1 and TRBJ2-4; TRBD1 is a possible D gene (6 bases). Germline lookup yields CDR1 DFQATT and CDR2 SNEGSKA (reference sequence). V was cut by 7 bases and J by 9 bases, with 19 bases left in between. The CDR3 contains 13 residues. CDR3 region: CSGGGTAVAIQYF. CDR3 sequence (DNA): TGCAGTGGAGGGGGAACCGCGGTGGCCATTCAGTACTTC.

This clonotype was seen a few times. V gene TRBV20-1 combines with J gene TRBJ2-7; TRBD2 agrees at 11 bases. This CDR3 has 15 residues. Germline V gene lookup returns CDR1 DFQATT and CDR2 SNEGSKA (reference sequence). V was pared by 5 bases and J by 1 base, with 7 bases of the junction left unmatched. The CDR3 sequence is CSAEIGLAGSYEQYF. In DNA form, the CDR3 reads TGCAGTGCTGAAATCGGACTAGCGGGTTCCTACGAGCAGTACTTC.

This clonotype has more than one count but fewer than ten. The chain combines TRBV30 with TRBJ2-7, with D tentatively TRBD1 (6 bases). CDR3 length equals 13 residues. V was cut by 2 bases and J by 3 bases, with 11 bases left in between. Germline V gene sequence: CDR1 GTSNPN, CDR2 SVGIG (reference sequence). CDR3 sequence reads: CAWSRGQNYEQYF. DNA for the CDR3: TGTGCCTGGAGTCGTGGACAGAACTACGAGCAGTACTTC.

This rearrangement joins TRBV12-3 or TRBV12-4 to TRBJ2-2; tentatively, D is TRBD2 (5 bases). The CDR3 runs 13 residues. V dropped 7 bases and J dropped 4 bases, with 10 bases sitting between them. The CDR3 region is CASTPRGTGELFF. The CDR3, as DNA: TGTGCCAGCACCCCCCGGGGCACCGGGGAGCTGTTTTTT.

V is TRBV12-3 or TRBV12-4 and J is TRBJ2-3; the match to TRBD1 covers 7 bases. This CDR3 is built from 17 residues. With 5 bases clipped from V and 3 bases from J, the junction kept 14 bases outside the gene matches. CDR3 amino acids: CASSQKRTGWNTDTQYF. CDR3 sequence (DNA): TGTGCCAGCAGTCAAAAAAGGACAGGATGGAATACAGATACGCAGTATTTT.

The CDR3 here is CSAMEGQGEQYF. DNA for the CDR3: TGCAGTGCTATGGAGGGGCAGGGCGAGCAGTACTTC. This chain uses TRBV20-1 with TRBJ2-7, with D maybe TRBD2 (6 bases). CDR3 length: 12 residues. Trimming cost V 4 bases and J 6 bases, with 13 bases left between them. The germline gives CDR1 DFQATT, CDR2 SNEGSKA (reference sequence).

This sequence joins TRBV20-1 and TRBJ2-2, with 7 nucleotides matching TRBD2. CDR1 is DFQATT and CDR2 is SNEGSKA in the germline V gene (reference sequence). Unmatched junction bases numbered 8, after V lost 6 bases and J lost 4 bases. The CDR3 contains 14 residues. CDR3 residues: CSATWGGSTGELFF. The DNA of the CDR3 is TGCAGTGCCACTTGGGGAGGGAGCACCGGGGAGCTGTTTTTT.

This sequence joins TRBV28 and TRBJ2-1, with TRBD1 matching over 7 bases. Per germline, CDR1 MDHEN and CDR2 SYDVKM. The CDR3 consists of 14 residues. J gave up 5 bases and V 3 bases, and 4 bases lay outside the gene matches. The CDR3 here is CASSLFDRDNEQFF. CDR3 coding DNA: TGTGCCAGCAGTTTGTTCGACAGGGACAATGAGCAGTTCTTC. The full variable domain, its missing parts supplied by reference TRBV28 and TRBJ2-1, is DVKVTQSSRYLVKRTGEKVFLECVQDMDHENMFWYRQDPGLGLRLIYFSYDVKMKEKGDIPEGYSVSREKKERFSLILESASTNQTSMYLCASSLFDRDNEQFFGPGTRLTVL.

Ten or more counts support this clonotype. CDR3 coding DNA: TGCAGCGTGGACAGGGCCGACACTGAAGCTTTCTTT. Encoded protein: CSVDRADTEAFF. V and J are TRBV29-1 and TRBJ1-1; 8 bases agree with TRBD1. CDR1 is SQVTM and CDR2 is ANQGSEA in the germline V gene. V gave up 6 bases and J gave up 3 bases; unmatched junction bases: 3. The CDR3 is 12 residues long.